The 21 T cell receptor beta chains reported below all come from one sample, sequenced in a study of T-cell memory formation after mild COVID-19. TCRdb independently ran MiXCR on the 5' RACE reads; one entry per CDR3 protein. The sample contains 350,000 to 500,000 distinct CDR3 sequences, roughly 20% of which appear only once. Sequenced material: PBMCs or a T cell subset sorted from them (not recorded which). These receptors were obtained from an adult woman who had mild COVID-19 (a few samples of this study predate the infection). Cell type and time point are not known.

The chain links TRBV12-3 or TRBV12-4 to TRBJ2-3; D not resolved. CDR3 length: 17 amino acids. V lost 5 bases and J lost 1, with 19 bases in between. CDR3 protein: CASSTTLYQDRTDTQYF. The CDR3 region has the DNA TGTGCCAGCAGTACCACACTCTACCAGGACCGCACAGATACGCAGTATTTT.

This clonotype was seen only a few times. The chain joins TRBV7-9 to TRBJ1-1; no definite D call. V shed 1 base and J shed 1 base, with 10 bases lying between them. Germline V gives CDR1 SEHNR, CDR2 FQNEAQ (reference sequence). The CDR3 is made up of 15 amino acids. CDR3 sequence: CASSLDFRKNTEAFF. In nucleotides, the CDR3 is TGTGCCAGCAGCTTAGACTTCCGTAAGAACACTGAAGCTTTCTTT.

This clonotype was counted between two and nine times. The chain employs TRBV5-1 and TRBJ2-7, with TRBD1 matching 9 bases. The CDR3 runs 15 residues. CDR1 is SGHRS and CDR2 is YFSETQ in the germline V gene. Germline trimming cut 4 bases from V and 5 bases from J; bases unmatched to any gene: 10. CDR3 nucleotides: TGCGCCAGCAGCCAGAAACAGGGGGCGTACAACGAGCAGTACTTC. Its protein is CASSQKQGAYNEQYF.

Only a few counts were recorded for this clonotype. The J gene is TRBJ2-7, the V gene TRBV12-3 or TRBV12-4, with D hard to call. Trimming took off 1 base at V and 4 bases at J, with 8 bases between the two ends. The CDR3 runs to 13 residues. CDR3: CASSLGSFYEQYF. Written as DNA, the CDR3 is TGTGCCAGCAGTTTAGGGAGCTTTTACGAGCAGTACTTC.

The J gene is TRBJ1-2, the V gene TRBV27; TRBD1 is a possible D gene (6 bases). V dropped 1 base and J dropped 3 bases, with 21 bases sitting between them. Germline CDR1 is MNHEY and CDR2 is SMNVEV (reference sequence). This CDR3 has 18 residues. The CDR3 region has the DNA TGTGCCAGCAGTTTATACGCGGGGGCTCTTACCGCTGACTATGGCTACACCTTC. Protein product: CASSLYAGALTADYGYTF.

The chain has TRBV5-4 and TRBJ2-3, with D possibly being TRBD2 (5 bases). V lost 4 bases and J lost 2, with 14 bases in between. CDR1 and CDR2 from the germline V gene are SGHNT and YYREEE (reference sequence). This CDR3 has 15 residues. The CDR3 region is CASSLRAEHTDTQYF. For the CDR3, the DNA is TGTGCCAGCAGCCTGAGGGCAGAGCACACAGATACGCAGTATTTT.

V gene TRBV18 combines with J gene TRBJ2-5; 7 bases map to TRBD1. The length of the CDR3 is 15 residues. CDR1 KGHSH and CDR2 LQKENI come from the germline V gene. The J segment lost 5 bases and the V segment lost 3 bases, leaving 9 bases of the junction unmatched. The CDR3 protein is CASSPLAQGVETQYF. CDR3 nucleotide sequence: TGTGCCAGCTCACCCCTGGCCCAGGGGGTGGAGACCCAGTACTTC.

The rearrangement uses TRBV29-1 and TRBJ2-1, with D maybe TRBD2 (6 bases). In germline, CDR1 is SQVTM, CDR2 ANQGSEA. Trimming left V 8 bases short and J 10 bases short, with 18 bases between. The CDR3 contains 12 residues. CDR3 nucleotides: TGCAGCTTTTTGACGGGAGCCCCCGAGCAGTTCTTC. As protein: CSFLTGAPEQFF.

V is TRBV9 and J is TRBJ2-1, with D perhaps matching TRBD1 or TRBD2 (6 bases each). Germline CDR1 is SGDLS and CDR2 is YYNGEE. This CDR3 contains 15 residues. Between the trimmed V and J ends, which lost 3 bases and 8 bases, there was a span of 18 bases. The CDR3 is CASSAGGGLKYEQFF. In DNA, the CDR3 is TGTGCCAGCAGCGCCGGAGGGGGTTTGAAGTATGAGCAGTTCTTC.

The chain links TRBV2 to TRBJ2-7, with a possible D match to TRBD1 (6 bases). Germline V gene lookup returns CDR1 SNHLY and CDR2 FYNNEI. CDR3 length: 12 amino acids. V shed 7 bases and J shed 3 bases, with 10 bases lying between them. CDR3 protein: CASIQGRYEQYF. The CDR3, as DNA: TGTGCCAGCATCCAGGGGCGCTACGAGCAGTACTTC.

This clonotype was seen only a few times. The chain couples TRBV7-6 to TRBJ2-2; 11 bases are shared with TRBD1. This CDR3 is 16 amino acids long. V shed 3 bases, J shed 4 bases, and the junction held 4 bases outside the gene matches. Germline CDR1 and CDR2: SGHVS and FNYEAQ. CDR3 bases: TGTGCCAGCAGCTTGGGACAGGGGGGTAGCACCGGGGAGCTGTTTTTT. Protein: CASSLGQGGSTGELFF.

The chain joins TRBV2 to TRBJ2-1; possible D gene TRBD1, 5 bases. The CDR3 length is 12 residues. V lost 6 bases and J lost 9, with 12 bases in between. Germline V gives CDR1 SNHLY, CDR2 FYNNEI. The CDR3 here is CASRETAFEQFF. CDR3 DNA sequence: TGTGCCAGCAGGGAGACAGCATTTGAGCAGTTCTTC. Together with reference TRBV2 and TRBJ2-1, the CDR3 gives the full variable domain: EPEVTQTPSHQVTQMGQEVILRCVPISNHLYFYWYRQILGQKVEFLVSFYNNEISEKSEIFDDQFSVERPDGSNFTLKIRSTKLEDSAMYFCASRETAFEQFFGPGTRLTVL.

This clonotype was counted only a few times. The chain has TRBV5-1 and TRBJ1-4; D gene ambiguous. Looked up from germline, CDR1 is SGHRS and CDR2 is YFSETQ. The CDR3 runs to 14 residues. Trimming shortened V by 3 bases and J by 7 bases, and 13 bases separated the two germline ends. The CDR3 loop is CASSWTTVGEKLFF. The CDR3, as DNA: TGCGCCAGCAGCTGGACCACCGTGGGTGAAAAACTGTTTTTT.

This clonotype was seen ten or more times. V is TRBV7-9 and J is TRBJ1-1, with D possibly matching TRBD1 (5 bases). Germline CDR1 is SEHNR and CDR2 is FQNEAQ (reference sequence). The CDR3 totals 14 residues. The V end lost 5 bases, the J end lost 0 bases, and 10 bases lay between the germline ends. CDR3: CASSRGHLNTEAFF. The CDR3 DNA reads TGTGCCAGCAGCCGAGGACATCTGAACACTGAAGCTTTCTTT. The variable domain in full, with the rest retrieved from reference TRBV7-9 and TRBJ1-1, is DTGVSQNPRHKITKRGQNVTFRCDPISEHNRLYWYRQTLGQGPEFLTYFQNEAQLEKSRLLSDRFSAERPKGSFSTLEIQRTEQGDSAMYLCASSRGHLNTEAFFGQGTRLTVV.

The chain is built from TRBV19 and TRBJ2-1; tentatively, D is TRBD2 (6 bases). This CDR3 region has 13 residues. CDR1 LNHDA and CDR2 SQIVND come from the germline V gene (reference sequence). Trimming pared 6 bases from V and 8 bases from J, leaving 14 bases between. CDR3 in DNA: TGTGCCAGTAGGGGACTGCGCGCCCATGAGCAGTTCTTC. This translates into CASRGLRAHEQFF.

This clonotype showed up just a few times. The CDR3, as DNA: TGTGCCAGCAGTTTAGGTCACTTTGAAAAACTGTTTTTT. It codes for CASSLGHFEKLFF. This chain connects TRBV12-3 or TRBV12-4 to TRBJ1-4, with D unresolved. The ends were cut back, 1 base at V and 7 bases at J, with 7 bases in the middle. This CDR3 has 13 residues.

This clonotype has a handful of counts. This chain links TRBV5-1 with TRBJ2-3; 11 bases line up with TRBD1. This CDR3 contains 16 residues. V lost 4 bases, J lost 0 bases, and 4 bases stayed unmatched. The V gene's germline CDR1 is SGHRS and CDR2 YFSETQ. The CDR3 DNA follows: TGCGCCAGCAGCATCGGGACAGGGGGTAGCACAGATACGCAGTATTTT. This encodes CASSIGTGGSTDTQYF.

CDR3 DNA: TGCGCCAGCAGCCAATCGGACAGCGGGACCTACGAGCAGTACTTC. Translated: CASSQSDSGTYEQYF. J is TRBJ2-7 and V is TRBV4-3; D is possibly TRBD2 (7 bases). This CDR3 region has 15 residues. Between the trimmed V and J ends, which lost 2 bases and 2 bases, there was a span of 13 bases. The germline gives CDR1 LGHNA, CDR2 YSLEER.

The chain couples TRBV6-6 to TRBJ2-7; D gene unclear. This CDR3 comprises 13 residues. V was shortened by 0 bases and J by 5 bases, with 8 bases between the two germline ends. Germline lookup yields CDR1 MNHNY and CDR2 SVGAGI (reference sequence). The CDR3 DNA reads TGTGCCAGCAGTTACTCGTCCGCCCACGAGCAGTACTTC. Its translation: CASSYSSAHEQYF.

The chain uses TRBV4-1 and TRBJ2-2; TRBD2 is a possible D gene (6 bases). CDR1 and CDR2 (germline): MGHRA, YSYEKL. The V and J ends lost 7 bases and 7 bases respectively, with 13 bases between them. This CDR3 comprises 13 residues. CDR3 sequence: CASNEVGGGELFF. The CDR3 DNA sequence: TGCGCCAGCAATGAAGTGGGGGGCGGGGAGCTGTTTTTT.

The gene calls are TRBV3-1 and TRBJ2-1; 7 bases agree with TRBD2. The V and J ends lost 0 bases and 6 bases, in that order; junction bases with no gene match: 5. CDR3 size: 15 residues. CDR1 is LGHDT, CDR2 YNNKEL, per germline (reference sequence). The CDR3 sequence is CASSQEGGRVNEQFF. DNA for the CDR3: TGTGCCAGCAGCCAAGAAGGAGGGAGGGTCAATGAGCAGTTCTTC.